This T cell receptor beta chain was obtained from a study of blood T cell repertoires in COVID-19. Study information: COVID-19 samples, acute and convalescent, were from the United States, Italy and Spain. T cells, B-cell-depleted T cells, or PBMCs provided the cDNA or gDNA that served as material.

CDR1 is SGHRS and CDR2 is YFSETQ in the germline V gene. The CDR3 has 17 amino acids. With V trimmed by 0 bases and J by 6 bases, 10 bases remained unmatched. The count of this clone is one. Original handling: From reference gene primer amplification, estimates of nucleated cell counts were derived. Sequencing used immunoSEQ multiplex PCR; TCRdb keeps in-frame clones, though not all of them. From that table come the V and J calls and clone size; the DNA was used to work out D and trimming. This sample has under 150,000 clones, with about 91% found just once. This clonotype originated in a human donor in a cohort sampled during active COVID-19. The chain couples TRBV5-1 to TRBJ2-2; 8 bases align to TRBD1. Source material: peripheral blood. The DNA of the CDR3 is TGCGCCAGCAGCTTGGCATTCGGCCAGGGGGCTCCCGGGGAGCTGTTTTTT. It is translated as CASSLAFGQGAPGELFF.